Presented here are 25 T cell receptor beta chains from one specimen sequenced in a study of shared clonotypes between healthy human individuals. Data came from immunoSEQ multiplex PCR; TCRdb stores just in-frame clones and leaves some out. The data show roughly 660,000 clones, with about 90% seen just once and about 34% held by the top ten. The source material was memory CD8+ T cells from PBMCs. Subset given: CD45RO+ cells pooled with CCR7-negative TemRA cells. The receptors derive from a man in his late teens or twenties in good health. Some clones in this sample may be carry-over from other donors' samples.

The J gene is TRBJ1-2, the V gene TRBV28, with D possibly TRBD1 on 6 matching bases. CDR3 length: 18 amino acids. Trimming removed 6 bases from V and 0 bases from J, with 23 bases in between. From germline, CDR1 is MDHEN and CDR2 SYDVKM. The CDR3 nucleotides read TGTGCCAGCAGCCACTTGAGCGCTACAGGGTTCACTAACTATGGCTACACCTTC. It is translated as CASSHLSATGFTNYGYTF.

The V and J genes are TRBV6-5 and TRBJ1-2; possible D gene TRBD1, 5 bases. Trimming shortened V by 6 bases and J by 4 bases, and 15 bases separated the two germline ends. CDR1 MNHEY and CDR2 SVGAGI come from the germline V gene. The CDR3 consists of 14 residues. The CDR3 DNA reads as TGTGCCAGCAGGGGGGGGAGGGGCCCCTATGGCTACACCTTC. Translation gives CASRGGRGPYGYTF.

CDR3 loop: CASSQALGTSATDTQYF. The CDR3 DNA follows: TGCGCCAGCAGCCAAGCCCTCGGGACTAGCGCCACAGATACGCAGTATTTT. This rearrangement joins TRBV4-3 to TRBJ2-3, with 10 bases that match TRBD2. CDR1 and CDR2 from the germline V gene are LGHNA and YSLEER. V lost 1 base, J lost 2 bases, and 6 bases stayed unmatched. CDR3 length: 17 amino acids.

The CDR3 region is CASSAGQGEAGELFF. CDR3 DNA: TGCGCCAGCAGCGCCGGACAGGGGGAAGCCGGGGAGCTGTTTTTT. V gene TRBV5-1 combines with J gene TRBJ2-2; 10 positions match TRBD1. Trimming removed 4 bases from V and 6 bases from J; junction bases left unmatched: 6. Per the germline V gene, CDR1 is SGHRS and CDR2 is YFSETQ. The CDR3 spans 15 residues.

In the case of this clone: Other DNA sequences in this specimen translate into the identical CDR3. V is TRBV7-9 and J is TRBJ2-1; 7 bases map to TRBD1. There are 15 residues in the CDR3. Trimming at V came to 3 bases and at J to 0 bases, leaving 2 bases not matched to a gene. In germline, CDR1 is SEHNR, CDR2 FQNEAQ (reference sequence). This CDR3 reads CASSLDRSSYNEQFF. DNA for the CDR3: TGTGCCAGCAGCTTGGACAGGAGCTCCTACAATGAGCAGTTCTTC.

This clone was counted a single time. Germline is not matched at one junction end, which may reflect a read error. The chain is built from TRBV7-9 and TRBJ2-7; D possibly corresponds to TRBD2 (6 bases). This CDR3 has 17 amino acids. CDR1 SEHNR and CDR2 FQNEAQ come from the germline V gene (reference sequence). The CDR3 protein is CASSQDPSRDLTYEQYF. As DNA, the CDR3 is TGCGCCAGCAGCCAAGATCCGTCTCGGGACTTAACCTACGAGCAGTACTTC.

CDR3 sequence reads: CAISEAYGYTF. In DNA, the CDR3 is TGTGCCATCAGTGAGGCCTATGGCTACACCTTC. The J gene is TRBJ1-2, the V gene TRBV10-3, with no clear D. Trimming took off 2 bases at V and 4 bases at J, with 2 bases between the two ends. The CDR3 loop spans 11 amino acids. The germline gives CDR1 ENHRY, CDR2 SYGVKD.

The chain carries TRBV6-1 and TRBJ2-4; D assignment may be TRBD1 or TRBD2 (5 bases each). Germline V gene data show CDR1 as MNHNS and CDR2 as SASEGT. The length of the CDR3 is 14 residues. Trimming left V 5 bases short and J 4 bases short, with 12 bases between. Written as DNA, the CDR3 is TGTGCCAGCAGTTCCCGGGACGGTAAAAACATTCAGTACTTC. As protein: CASSSRDGKNIQYF.

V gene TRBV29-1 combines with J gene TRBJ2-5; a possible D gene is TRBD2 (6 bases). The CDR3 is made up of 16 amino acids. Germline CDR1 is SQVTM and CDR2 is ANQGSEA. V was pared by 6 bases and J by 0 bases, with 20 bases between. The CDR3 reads CSVDGLRRGYQETQYF. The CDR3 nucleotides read TGCAGCGTCGACGGACTCCGGCGGGGATACCAAGAGACCCAGTACTTC.

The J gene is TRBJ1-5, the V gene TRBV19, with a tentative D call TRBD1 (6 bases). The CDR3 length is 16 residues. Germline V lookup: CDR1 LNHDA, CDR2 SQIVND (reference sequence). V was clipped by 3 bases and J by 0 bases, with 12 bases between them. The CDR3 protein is CASSIVGAYSNQPQHF. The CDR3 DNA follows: TGTGCCAGTAGTATTGTGGGGGCCTATAGCAATCAGCCCCAGCATTTT.

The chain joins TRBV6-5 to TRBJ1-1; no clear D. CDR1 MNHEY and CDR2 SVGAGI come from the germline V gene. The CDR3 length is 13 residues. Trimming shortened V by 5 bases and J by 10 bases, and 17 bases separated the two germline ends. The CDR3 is CASSGNPSLIAFF. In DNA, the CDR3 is TGTGCCAGCAGTGGAAACCCCTCACTAATAGCTTTCTTT.

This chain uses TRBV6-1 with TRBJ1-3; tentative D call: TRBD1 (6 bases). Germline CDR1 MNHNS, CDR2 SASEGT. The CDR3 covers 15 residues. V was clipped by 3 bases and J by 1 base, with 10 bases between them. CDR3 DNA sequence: TGTGCCAGCAGTGATGGCAGGGGATCTGGAAACACCATATATTTT. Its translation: CASSDGRGSGNTIYF.

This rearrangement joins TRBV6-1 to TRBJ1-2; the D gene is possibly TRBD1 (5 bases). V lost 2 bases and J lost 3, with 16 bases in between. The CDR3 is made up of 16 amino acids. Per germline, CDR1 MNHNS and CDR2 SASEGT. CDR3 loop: CASSEWVGRVDYGYTF. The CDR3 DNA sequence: TGTGCCAGCAGTGAATGGGTTGGCAGGGTGGACTATGGCTACACCTTC.

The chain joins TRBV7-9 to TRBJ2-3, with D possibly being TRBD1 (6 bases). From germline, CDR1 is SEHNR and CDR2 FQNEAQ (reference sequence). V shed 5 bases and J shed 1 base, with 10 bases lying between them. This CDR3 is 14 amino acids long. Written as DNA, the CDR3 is TGTGCCAGCAGCCCAAGACAGGGCACAGATACGCAGTATTTT. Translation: CASSPRQGTDTQYF. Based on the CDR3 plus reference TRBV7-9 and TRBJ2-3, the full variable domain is DTGVSQNPRHKITKRGQNVTFRCDPISEHNRLYWYRQTLGQGPEFLTYFQNEAQLEKSRLLSDRFSAERPKGSFSTLEIQRTEQGDSAMYLCASSPRQGTDTQYFGPGTRLTVL.

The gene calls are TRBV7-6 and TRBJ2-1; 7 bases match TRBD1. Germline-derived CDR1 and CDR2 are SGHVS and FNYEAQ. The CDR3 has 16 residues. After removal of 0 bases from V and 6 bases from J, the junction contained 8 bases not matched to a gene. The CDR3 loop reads CASSLALGQRSNEQFF. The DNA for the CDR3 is TGTGCCAGCAGCTTAGCCCTGGGACAGCGAAGCAATGAGCAGTTCTTC.

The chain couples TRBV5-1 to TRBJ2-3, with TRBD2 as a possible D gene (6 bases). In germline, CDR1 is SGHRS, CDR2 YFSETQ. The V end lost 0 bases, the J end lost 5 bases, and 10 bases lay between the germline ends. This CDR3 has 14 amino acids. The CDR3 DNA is TGCGCCAGCAGCTTGGCGGGGGTCGGAGATACGCAGTATTTT. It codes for CASSLAGVGDTQYF.

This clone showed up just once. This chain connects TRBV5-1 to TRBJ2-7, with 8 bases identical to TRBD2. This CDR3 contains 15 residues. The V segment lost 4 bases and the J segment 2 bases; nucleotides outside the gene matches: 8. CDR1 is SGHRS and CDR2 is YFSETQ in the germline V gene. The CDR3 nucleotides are TGCGCCAGCAGCGACCAGCGGGAGAGCCCCTACGAGCAGTACTTC. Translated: CASSDQRESPYEQYF. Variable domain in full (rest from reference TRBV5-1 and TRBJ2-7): KAGVTQTPRYLIKTRGQQVTLSCSPISGHRSVSWYQQTPGQGLQFLFEYFSETQRNKGNFPGRFSGRQFSNSRSEMNVSTLELGDSALYLCASSDQRESPYEQYFGPGTRLTVT.

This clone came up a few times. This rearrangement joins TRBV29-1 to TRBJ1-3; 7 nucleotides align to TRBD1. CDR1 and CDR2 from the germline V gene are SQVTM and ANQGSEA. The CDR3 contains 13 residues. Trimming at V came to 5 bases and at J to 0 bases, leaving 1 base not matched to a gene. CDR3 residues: CSVWDSSGNTIYF. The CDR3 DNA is TGCAGCGTTTGGGACAGCTCTGGAAACACCATATATTTT.

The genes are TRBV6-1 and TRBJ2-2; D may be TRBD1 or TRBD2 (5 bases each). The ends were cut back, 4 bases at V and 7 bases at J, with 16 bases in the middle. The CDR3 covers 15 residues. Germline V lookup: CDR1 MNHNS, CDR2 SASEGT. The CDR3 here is CASSGKRGAHGELFF. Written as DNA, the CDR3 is TGTGCCAGCAGTGGGAAGAGGGGCGCGCACGGGGAGCTGTTTTTT.

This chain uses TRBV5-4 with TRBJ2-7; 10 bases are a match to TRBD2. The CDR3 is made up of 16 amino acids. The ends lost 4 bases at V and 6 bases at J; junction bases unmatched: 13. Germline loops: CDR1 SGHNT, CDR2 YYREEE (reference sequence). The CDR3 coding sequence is TGTGCCAGCAGCCAGGTGGGGCTAGCGGGAGTCTCCGAGCAGTACTTC. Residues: CASSQVGLAGVSEQYF.

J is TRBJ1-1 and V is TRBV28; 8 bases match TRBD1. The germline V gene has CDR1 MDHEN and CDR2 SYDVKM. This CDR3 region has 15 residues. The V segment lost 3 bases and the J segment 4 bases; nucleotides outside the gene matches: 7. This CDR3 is CASSFSRGHTTEAFF. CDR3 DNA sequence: TGTGCCAGCAGTTTCAGCAGGGGGCATACCACTGAAGCTTTCTTT.

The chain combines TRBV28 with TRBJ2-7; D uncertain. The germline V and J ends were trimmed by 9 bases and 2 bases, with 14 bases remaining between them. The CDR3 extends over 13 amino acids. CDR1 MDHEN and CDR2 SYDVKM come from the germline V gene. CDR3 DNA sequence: TGTGCCAGTGAGAAGGGTTCGACCTACGAGCAGTACTTC. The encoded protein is CASEKGSTYEQYF.

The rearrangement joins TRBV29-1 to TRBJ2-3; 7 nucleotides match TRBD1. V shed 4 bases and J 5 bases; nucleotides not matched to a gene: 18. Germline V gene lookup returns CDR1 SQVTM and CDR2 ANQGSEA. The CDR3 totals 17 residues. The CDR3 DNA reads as TGCAGCGTTGTGTACAGGGGCAGCTTCATGATTATAGATACGCAGTATTTT. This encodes CSVVYRGSFMIIDTQYF.

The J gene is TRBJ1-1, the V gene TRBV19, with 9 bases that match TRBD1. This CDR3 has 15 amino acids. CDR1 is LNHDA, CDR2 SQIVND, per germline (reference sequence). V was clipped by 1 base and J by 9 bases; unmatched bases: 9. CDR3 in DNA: TGTGCCAGTAGTATAGCACAGGGGGCGGGCAGGCAAGCTTTCTTT. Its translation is CASSIAQGAGRQAFF.

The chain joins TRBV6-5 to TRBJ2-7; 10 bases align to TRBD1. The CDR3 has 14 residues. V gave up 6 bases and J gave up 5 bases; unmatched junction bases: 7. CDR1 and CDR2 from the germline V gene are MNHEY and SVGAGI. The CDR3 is CASRAGTGDHEQYF. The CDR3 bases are TGTGCCAGCAGGGCCGGGACAGGGGACCACGAGCAGTACTTC.